This T cell receptor (beta chain) was captured by sequencing in a study of blood T cell repertoires in COVID-19. Authors' processing steps: The authors estimated nucleated cell counts from reference gene primer amplification. The repertoire was sequenced with immunoSEQ multiplex PCR; TCRdb's copy has only in-frame clones and lacks some. V, J and clone size derive from that table, while D and trimming were established from the DNA sequence. The data show approximately 86,000 clones, approximately 80% seen once. The germline V gene encodes CDR1 MGHDK and CDR2 SYGVNS. This CDR3 comprises 15 residues. Trimming took 3 bases from V and 3 from J; bases not matched to a gene: 4.

V is TRBV25-1 and J is TRBJ2-1; TRBD2 matches 8 bases. The TCR sequence derives from a man in his fifties with acute or convalescent COVID-19. The source material was peripheral blood. CDR3 region: CASSDTAGGYNEQFF. The CDR3 bases are TGTGCCAGCAGTGATACGGCGGGGGGCTACAATGAGCAGTTCTTC.